This T cell receptor (beta chain) was identified in a study of cytomegalovirus exposure and HLA in healthy donors. Regarding the study as a whole: Through in vitro validation, three CMV-associated chains were shown to be specific for CMV antigens. The investigators catalogued 164 TCR beta chains as cytomegalovirus-associated.

This clone has a handful of counts. Its matching antigen is unknown. The CDR3 sequence is 12 residues long. Trimming pared 6 bases from V and 1 base from J, leaving 6 bases between. Germline loops: CDR1 SNHLY, CDR2 FYNNEI. Method: immunoSEQ multiplex PCR; TCRdb's copy keeps in-frame clones and lacks some. The sample contains over 80,000 clones, approximately 81% of which appear only once. This TCR was recovered from a man between 18 and 29 years old in good health and CMV-seropositive. Specimen: PBMCs. The genes are TRBV2 and TRBJ1-2; D ambiguous. For the CDR3, the DNA is TGTGCCAGCAGCCGACTTAACTATGGCTACACCTTC. It is translated as CASSRLNYGYTF.